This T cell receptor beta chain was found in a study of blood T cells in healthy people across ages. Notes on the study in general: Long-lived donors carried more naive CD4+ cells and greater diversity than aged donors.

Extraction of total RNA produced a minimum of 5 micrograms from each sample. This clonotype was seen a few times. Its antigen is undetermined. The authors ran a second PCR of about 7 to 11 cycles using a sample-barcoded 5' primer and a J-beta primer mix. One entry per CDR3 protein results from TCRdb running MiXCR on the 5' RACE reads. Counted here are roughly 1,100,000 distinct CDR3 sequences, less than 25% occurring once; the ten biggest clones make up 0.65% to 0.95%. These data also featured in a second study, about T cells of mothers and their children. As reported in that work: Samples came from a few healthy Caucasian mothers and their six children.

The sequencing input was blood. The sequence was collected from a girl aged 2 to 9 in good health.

CDR3 residues: CASSQDAYGYTF. CDR3 DNA sequence: TGCGCCAGCAGCCAAGATGCCTATGGCTACACCTTC. J is TRBJ1-2 and V is TRBV4-3; D is undetermined. There are 12 residues in the CDR3. Per germline, CDR1 LGHNA and CDR2 YSLEER. Trimming removed 0 bases at V and 4 bases at J, with 3 bases between.